This T cell receptor beta chain is drawn from a study of blood T cell repertoires in COVID-19. In the source study's methods: By means of reference gene primer amplification, nucleated cell counts were estimated. Assay used: immunoSEQ multiplex PCR; TCRdb lists only in-frame clones, some missing. The V and J calls and clone size are taken from that table; D and trimming were inferred from the DNA. The sample lists roughly 150,000 clones, over 80% occurring once. Germline lookup yields CDR1 MGHRA and CDR2 YSYEKL. This CDR3 has 15 residues. After removal of 0 bases from V and 6 bases from J, the junction contained 6 bases not matched to a gene.

The specimen sequenced was PBMCs or T cells enriched from blood (not recorded which). V and J are TRBV4-1 and TRBJ2-7; 9 bases align to TRBD2. This clonotype originated in a woman in her forties who had recovered from COVID-19. As DNA, the CDR3 is TGCGCCAGCAGCCAAGACCAGCGGGGGGCAGGCGAGCAGTACTTC. Amino acid sequence: CASSQDQRGAGEQYF.